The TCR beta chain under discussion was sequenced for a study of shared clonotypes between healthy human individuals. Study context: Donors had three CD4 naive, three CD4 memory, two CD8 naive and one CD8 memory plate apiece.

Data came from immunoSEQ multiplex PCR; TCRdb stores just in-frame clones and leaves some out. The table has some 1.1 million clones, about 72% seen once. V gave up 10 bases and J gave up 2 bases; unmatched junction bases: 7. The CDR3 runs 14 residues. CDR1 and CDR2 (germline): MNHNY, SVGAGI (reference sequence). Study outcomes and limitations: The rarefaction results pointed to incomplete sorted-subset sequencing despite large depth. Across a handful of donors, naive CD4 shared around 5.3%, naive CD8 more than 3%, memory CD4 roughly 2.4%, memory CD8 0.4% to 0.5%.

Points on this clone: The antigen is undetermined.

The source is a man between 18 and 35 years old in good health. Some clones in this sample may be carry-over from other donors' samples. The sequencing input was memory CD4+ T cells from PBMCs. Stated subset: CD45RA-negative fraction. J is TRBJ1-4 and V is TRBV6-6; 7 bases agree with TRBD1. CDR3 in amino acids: CATSDRATNEKLFF. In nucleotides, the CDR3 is TGTGCCACTTCCGACAGGGCTACTAATGAAAAACTGTTTTTT.